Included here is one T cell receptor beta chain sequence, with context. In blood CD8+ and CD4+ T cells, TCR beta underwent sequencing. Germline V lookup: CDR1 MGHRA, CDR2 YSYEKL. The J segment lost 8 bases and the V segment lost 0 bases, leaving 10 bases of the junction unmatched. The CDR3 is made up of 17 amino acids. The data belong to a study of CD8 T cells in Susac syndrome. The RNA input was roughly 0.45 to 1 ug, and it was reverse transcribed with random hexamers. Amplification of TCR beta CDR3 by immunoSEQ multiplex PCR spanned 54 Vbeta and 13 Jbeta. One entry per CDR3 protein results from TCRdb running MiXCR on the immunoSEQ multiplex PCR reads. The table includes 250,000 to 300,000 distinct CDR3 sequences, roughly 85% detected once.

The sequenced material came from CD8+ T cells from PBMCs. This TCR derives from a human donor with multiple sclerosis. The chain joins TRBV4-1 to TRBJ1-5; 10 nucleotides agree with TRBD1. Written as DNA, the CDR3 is TGCGCCAGCAGCCAAGATCGAACGGGACAGGGGATAGAGCCCCAGCATTTT. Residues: CASSQDRTGQGIEPQHF.